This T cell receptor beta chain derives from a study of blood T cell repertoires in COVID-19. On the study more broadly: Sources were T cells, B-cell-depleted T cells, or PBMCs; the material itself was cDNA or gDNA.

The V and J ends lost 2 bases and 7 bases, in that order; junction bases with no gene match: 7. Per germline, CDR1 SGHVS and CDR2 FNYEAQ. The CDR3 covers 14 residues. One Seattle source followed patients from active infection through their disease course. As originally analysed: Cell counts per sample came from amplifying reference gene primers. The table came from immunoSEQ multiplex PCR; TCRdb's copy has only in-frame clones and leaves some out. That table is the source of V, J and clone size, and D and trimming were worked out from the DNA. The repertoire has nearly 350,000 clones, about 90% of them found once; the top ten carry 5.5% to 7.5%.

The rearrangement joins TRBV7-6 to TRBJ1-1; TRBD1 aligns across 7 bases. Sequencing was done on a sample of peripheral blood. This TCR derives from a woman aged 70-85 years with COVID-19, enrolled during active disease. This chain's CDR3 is CASSLIGTELEAFF. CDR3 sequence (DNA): TGTGCCAGCAGCTTAATAGGGACAGAACTTGAAGCTTTCTTT.